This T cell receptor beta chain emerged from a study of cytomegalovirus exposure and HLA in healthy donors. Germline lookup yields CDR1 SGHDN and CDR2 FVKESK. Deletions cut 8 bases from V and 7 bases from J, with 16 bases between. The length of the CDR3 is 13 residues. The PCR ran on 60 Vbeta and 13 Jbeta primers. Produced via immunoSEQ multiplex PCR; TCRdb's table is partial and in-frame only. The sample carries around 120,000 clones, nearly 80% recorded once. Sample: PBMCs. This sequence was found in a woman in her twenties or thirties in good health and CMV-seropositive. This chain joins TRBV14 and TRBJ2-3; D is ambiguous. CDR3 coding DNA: TGTGCCAGCTCCCCCCTAGGCGGTTATACGCAGTATTTT. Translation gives CASSPLGGYTQYF.